The 3 T cell receptor beta chains below were found in one sample sequenced in a study of prognosis after radiotherapy for stage I lung cancer. Researchers used two-round multiplex PCR to amplify TCR beta CDR3 starting from genomic DNA. Gene-specific TRBV and TRBJ primers were used in PCR round one. TCRdb re-derived calls from the multiplex PCR reads in MiXCR, one entry per CDR3 protein. There are under 75,000 distinct CDR3 sequences in the sample; about 30% occur only once, and approximately 8.3% lies in the top ten. This sample comprised PBMCs, obtained before or after stereotactic body radiation therapy (not recorded which). Receptor source: a donor aged 50 or older with non-small cell lung cancer.

In its sample, this clonotype was seen many times. The chain uses TRBV20-1 and TRBJ1-2, with 9 nucleotides matching TRBD1. Germline lookup yields CDR1 DFQATT and CDR2 SNEGSKA (reference sequence). The CDR3 runs to 15 residues. After removal of 5 bases from V and 4 bases from J, the junction contained 11 bases not matched to a gene. The CDR3 DNA is TGCAGTGCTCAACAGGGGGCTCCGAACTTCTATGGCTACACCTTC. Its translation: CSAQQGAPNFYGYTF.

This clonotype was counted at least ten times. The chain is built from TRBV11-2 and TRBJ2-1; D is possibly TRBD2 (7 bases). The germline gives CDR1 SGHAT, CDR2 FQNNGV. This CDR3 comprises 16 residues. V lost 3 bases to trimming and J lost 10 bases, with 22 bases between them. In DNA, the CDR3 is TGTGCCAGCAGCTTTGAAGGGGGGGCCCGGTTTCCGGAGCAGTTCTTC. Translated, it gives CASSFEGGARFPEQFF.

Details on this clonotype: The missing conserved phenylalanine or tryptophan at the end of this CDR3 makes a read error likely. The chain combines TRBV7-9 with TRBJ2-3, with D tentatively TRBD2 (5 bases). Germline values: CDR1 SEHNR, CDR2 FQNEAQ (reference sequence). The CDR3 length is 16 residues. V dropped 4 bases and J dropped 6 bases, with 20 bases sitting between them. CDR3: CASSSSLGPRGDTQYL. In DNA form, the CDR3 reads TGTGCCAGCAGCTCATCCTTAGGCCCCCGAGGGGATACGCAGTATCTT.